There are many counts of the clone carrying this TCR beta chain. Its matching antigen is unknown. Germline values: CDR1 LNHDA, CDR2 SQIVND (reference sequence). The J segment lost 7 bases and the V segment lost 10 bases, leaving 13 bases of the junction unmatched. This CDR3 region has 14 residues. TCRdb fed the multiplex PCR reads into MiXCR, producing one record per CDR3 protein. The data show fewer than 250,000 distinct CDR3 sequences, roughly 32% seen once. These data come from a study of breast tumors, draining lymph nodes, adjacent tissues. Samples came from axillary lymph nodes draining the breast cancer. Findings of the study overall: Tumor and nontumor repertoires were significantly more similar in luminal-like than in basal-like breast cancer. That most tumor T cells come from lymph nodes remained unproven.

This clonotype was obtained from a female donor with breast cancer. Some clones in this sample may be carry-over from other donors' samples. This rearrangement joins TRBV19 to TRBJ2-7; TRBD1 aligns across 10 bases. Sample: axillary lymph node tissue. This chain's CDR3 is CATTPGTGAREQYF. CDR3 nucleotides: TGTGCCACCACTCCCGGGACAGGGGCCAGGGAGCAGTACTTC.